This T cell receptor (beta chain) is from a study of CD8 T cells in ankylosing spondylitis. General study findings and limits: Typical of ankylosing spondylitis blood, it appeared, was a TCR beta motif of roughly eight highly homologous variants.

Quantitative 5'-RACE was performed with molecular barcodes, and it yielded the TCR beta libraries. TCRdb reprocessed the 5' RACE reads via MiXCR and lists one record per CDR3 protein. Here the sample spans about 210,000 distinct CDR3 sequences, 6% to 8% being singletons. This clonotype was seen at least ten times. Its antigen is as yet unknown. The V end was cut by 1 base, the J end by 7 bases, with 14 bases between. The CDR3 is 13 residues long. The germline V gene encodes CDR1 SQVTM and CDR2 ANQGSEA. The gene calls are TRBV29-1 and TRBJ2-7; D is perhaps TRBD2 (6 bases). The sample was blood, either unsorted or a sorted T cell fraction (not recorded which). This TCR derives from a male donor with ankylosing spondylitis. The CDR3 loop is CSVEVGGAREQYF. CDR3 bases: TGCAGCGTTGAAGTCGGAGGGGCGAGGGAGCAGTACTTC.